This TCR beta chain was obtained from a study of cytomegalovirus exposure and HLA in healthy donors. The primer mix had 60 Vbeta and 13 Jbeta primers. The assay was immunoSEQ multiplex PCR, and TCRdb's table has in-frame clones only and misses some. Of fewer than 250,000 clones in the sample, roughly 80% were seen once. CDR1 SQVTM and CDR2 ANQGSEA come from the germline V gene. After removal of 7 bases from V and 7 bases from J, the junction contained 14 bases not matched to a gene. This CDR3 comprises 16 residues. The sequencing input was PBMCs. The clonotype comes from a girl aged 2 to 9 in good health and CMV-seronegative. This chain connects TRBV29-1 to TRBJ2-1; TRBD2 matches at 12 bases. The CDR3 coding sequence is TGCAGCGCTCCTTGGAATCTAGCGGGAGGGAGAAATGAGCAGTTCTTC. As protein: CSAPWNLAGGRNEQFF.